This passage covers 5 T cell receptor beta chains from one sample sequenced in a study of quantifying T cell responses using KT2 cells (dated by TCRdb to the late 2010s). For the study in its entirety: RNA was DNase-treated and reverse transcribed with TCR alpha and beta constant-region primers, mostly using SuperScript III.

Library preparation used UMI-ligation and nested PCR. Sequencing was performed on an Illumina MiSeq. A single-stranded oligonucleotide bearing the Illumina SP2 sequence and a UMI was ligated to the 3' end of the cDNA with T4 RNA ligase 1. PCR1 ran around 4 cycles (98°C 15 s, 69°C 30 s, 72°C 40 s); the beta primer was an equimolar mix of RC1.1 and RC1.2 covering TRBC1 and TRBC2. Using fastp trimming at Q25 and MiXCR clonotype assembly, TCRdb reanalyzed the public sequencing data and kept in-frame beta chains. Identical CDR3 proteins give one entry, which carries the most common genes and DNA. This sample is represented by about 33,000 distinct CDR3 sequences; 10% of them were singletons. Clones ranked in the top ten supply more than 9.5% of the sample. Input material: PBMCs spiked with cells of the T cell clone KT2. These receptors originate from a human donor.

This clonotype was found a few times. The V gene is TRBV5-6, the J gene TRBJ1-2; D may be TRBD1 (5 bases). This CDR3 contains 13 residues. Germline CDR1 is SGHDT and CDR2 is YYEEEE. The V end lost 4 bases, the J end lost 2 bases, and 9 bases lay between the germline ends. CDR3 in amino acids: CASSPDRNYGYTF. CDR3 bases: TGTGCCAGCAGCCCCGACAGAAACTATGGCTACACCTTC.

There are a few counts of this clonotype. The rearrangement uses TRBV7-2 and TRBJ2-5; D is unclear. Trimming took off 4 bases at V and 5 bases at J, with 11 bases between the two ends. There are 13 residues in the CDR3. The germline V gene has CDR1 SGHTA and CDR2 FQGNSA. The CDR3 DNA is TGTGCCAGCAGCTCCCCGGACGGGGAGACCCAGTACTTC. Its protein is CASSSPDGETQYF.

The chain joins TRBV30 to TRBJ1-6, with 10 bases lining up with TRBD1. CDR1 is GTSNPN and CDR2 is SVGIG in the germline V gene (reference sequence). CDR3 size: 13 residues. V shed 5 bases and J 7 bases; nucleotides not matched to a gene: 2. CDR3 in amino acids: CAWDRGPNSPLHF. The DNA of the CDR3 is TGTGCCTGGGACAGGGGGCCAAATTCACCCCTCCACTTT. The full variable domain, rest sourced from reference TRBV30 and TRBJ1-6, is SQTIHQWPATLVQPVGSPLSLECTVEGTSNPNLYWYRQAAGRGLQLLFYSVGIGQISSEVPQNLSASRPQDRQFILSSKKLLLSDSGFYLCAWDRGPNSPLHFGNGTRLTVT.

This clonotype was recorded a few times. V usage is TRBV2 and J usage is TRBJ2-1; 8 bases are a match to TRBD2. Trimming removed 7 bases from V and 6 bases from J; junction bases left unmatched: 14. Germline values: CDR1 SNHLY, CDR2 FYNNEI. The CDR3 totals 16 residues. This chain's CDR3 is CASTLEGSGGPNEQFF. DNA for the CDR3: TGTGCCAGCACCCTCGAGGGAAGCGGGGGTCCCAATGAGCAGTTCTTC.

The rearrangement links TRBV12-3 or TRBV12-4 to TRBJ1-4; D ambiguous. The V and J ends lost 1 base and 8 bases respectively, with 8 bases between them. The CDR3 runs to 13 residues. The CDR3 DNA sequence: TGTGCCAGCAGTTTAGGAGACATGGAAAAACTGTTTTTT. It is translated as CASSLGDMEKLFF.